Each of the 12 T cell receptor beta chains below was sequenced from the same sample in a study of early T cells in non-severe SARS-CoV-2 infection. TCRdb called the 5' RACE reads again in MiXCR, with one record for every CDR3 protein. The sample lists about 59,000 distinct CDR3 sequences; around 14% were seen once. The sample consisted of whole blood, taken at baseline. The receptors were gathered from an adult who was a healthcare worker with PCR-confirmed SARS-CoV-2 infection or an uninfected control (not recorded which).

The J gene is TRBJ1-1, the V gene TRBV10-3, with D hard to call. CDR3 length equals 14 residues. The germline V gene has CDR1 ENHRY and CDR2 SYGVKD. The V end lost 10 bases, the J end lost 7 bases, and 22 bases lay between the germline ends. Here the CDR3 reads CATKKPGVSVEAFF. The CDR3 region has the DNA TGTGCCACCAAGAAACCAGGAGTTTCTGTTGAAGCTTTCTTT.

The gene calls are TRBV4-1 and TRBJ1-2; 7 nucleotides agree with TRBD1. V dropped 0 bases and J dropped 0; count of bases not matched to a gene: 4. This CDR3 has 16 amino acids. CDR1 is MGHRA, CDR2 YSYEKL, per germline. The CDR3 DNA reads TGCGCCAGCAGCCAAGATCGGCAGGGGGCTAACTATGGCTACACCTTC. This translates into CASSQDRQGANYGYTF.

This clonotype turned up a few times. J is TRBJ2-1 and V is TRBV7-9; 15 nucleotides agree with TRBD2. CDR3 length: 15 amino acids. Looked up from germline, CDR1 is SEHNR and CDR2 is FQNEAQ (reference sequence). Germline trimming cut 4 bases from V and 12 bases from J; bases unmatched to any gene: 7. The DNA for the CDR3 is TGTGCCAGCAGCTCGCCGGGACTAGCGGGGGGATGGCAGTTCTTC. Its translation: CASSSPGLAGGWQFF.

The V and J genes are TRBV6-7 and TRBJ2-5, with D perhaps being TRBD1 or TRBD2 (5 bases each). TRBV6-7 is recorded as an ORF, its role being uncertain. Trimming shortened V by 5 bases and J by 4 bases, and 20 bases separated the two germline ends. There are 16 residues in the CDR3. The CDR3 bases are TGTGCCAGCAGTGCAACAGAGGGTCCGGGGCCAGAGACCCAGTACTTC. Residues: CASSATEGPGPETQYF.

The CDR3 DNA reads as TGCAGTGCCCAGAGGGTAGCGGGAGGGCCGGAGACCCAGTACTTC. Residues: CSAQRVAGGPETQYF. The gene calls are TRBV20-1 and TRBJ2-5, with 11 positions matching TRBD2. CDR3 length: 15 residues. The junction had 11 bases not matched to a gene; V was cut back by 6 bases and J by 5 bases. The germline gives CDR1 DFQATT, CDR2 SNEGSKA (reference sequence).

This chain uses TRBV7-3 with TRBJ2-3; 7 nucleotides align to TRBD1. Trimming at V came to 5 bases and at J to 3 bases, leaving 8 bases not matched to a gene. The length of the CDR3 is 15 residues. CDR1 and CDR2 (germline): SGHTA, FQGTGA. CDR3 amino acids: CASSRSGGLTDTQYF. The CDR3 DNA follows: TGTGCCAGCAGCCGGTCAGGGGGTTTAACAGATACGCAGTATTTT.

Many counts were recorded for this clonotype. This chain links TRBV4-3 with TRBJ2-3, with TRBD2 matching over 9 bases. V lost 0 bases to trimming and J lost 3 bases; unmatched junction nucleotides: 7. CDR1 and CDR2 from the germline V gene are LGHNA and YSLEER. CDR3 length equals 17 residues. The DNA of the CDR3 is TGCGCCAGCAGCCAAGATCGGAGCGGGAGGCCGACAGATACGCAGTATTTT. Translated, it gives CASSQDRSGRPTDTQYF.

V and J are TRBV4-1 and TRBJ1-1; perhaps TRBD1 as D (6 bases). Germline CDR1 is MGHRA and CDR2 is YSYEKL. The CDR3 totals 13 residues. V was trimmed by 8 bases and J by 1 base, leaving 11 bases between them. The CDR3 here is CASRSGANTEAFF. In DNA form, the CDR3 reads TGCGCCAGCCGATCGGGGGCGAACACTGAAGCTTTCTTT.

This chain joins TRBV5-1 and TRBJ2-1, with 7 nucleotides matching TRBD1. The CDR3 is made up of 14 amino acids. V lost 4 bases, J lost 10 bases, and 11 bases stayed unmatched. Germline CDR1 and CDR2: SGHRS and YFSETQ. CDR3 bases: TGCGCCAGCAGCCTTTCGGGACAGCTACGGGAGCAGTTCTTC. This codes for CASSLSGQLREQFF. Full variable domain (outside the CDR3, taken from reference TRBV5-1 and TRBJ2-1): KAGVTQTPRYLIKTRGQQVTLSCSPISGHRSVSWYQQTPGQGLQFLFEYFSETQRNKGNFPGRFSGRQFSNSRSEMNVSTLELGDSALYLCASSLSGQLREQFFGPGTRLTVL.

A few counts support this clonotype. This sequence joins TRBV11-2 and TRBJ2-7, with 9 bases matching TRBD1. With 4 bases clipped from V and 1 base from J, the junction kept 11 bases outside the gene matches. The CDR3 loop spans 17 amino acids. Germline assignment: CDR1 SGHAT and CDR2 FQNNGV. CDR3 protein: CASSSLFRGQGSYEQYF. The CDR3 DNA sequence: TGTGCCAGCAGCTCTCTCTTCCGGGGACAGGGATCCTACGAGCAGTACTTC.

This chain joins TRBV7-2 and TRBJ2-1; TRBD2 agrees at 9 bases. This CDR3 has 15 residues. Germline values: CDR1 SGHTA, CDR2 FQGNSA. V trimming: 1 base; J trimming: 15 bases; junction bases outside the gene matches: 13. The CDR3 sequence: CASSLDAGGLIMMFF. CDR3 nucleotides: TGTGCCAGCAGCTTAGATGCGGGGGGGCTAATTATGATGTTCTTC.

This clonotype came up a few times. CDR3 protein: CASSLRRGYEQYF. The CDR3 bases are TGTGCCAGCAGCCTGAGGCGGGGATACGAGCAGTACTTC. The chain is built from TRBV7-8 and TRBJ2-7; D possibly corresponds to TRBD2 (6 bases). Trimming took off 5 bases at V and 4 bases at J, with 12 bases between the two ends. CDR3 size: 13 residues. Germline CDR1 reads SGHVS; CDR2 reads FQNEAQ. Full variable domain (rest looked up from reference TRBV7-8 and TRBJ2-7): GAGVSQSPRYKVAKRGQDVALRCDPISGHVSLFWYQQALGQGPEFLTYFQNEAQLDKSGLPSDRFFAERPEGSVSTLKIQRTQQEDSAVYLCASSLRRGYEQYFGPGTRLTVT.